The rows below give T cell receptor beta chains drawn from one sample of a study of cytomegalovirus exposure and HLA in healthy donors. Repertoires were generated with immunoSEQ multiplex PCR, while TCRdb's copy carries only in-frame clones and drops some. The table includes 150,000 or so clones, roughly 77% detected once. Sequencing was carried out using PBMCs. These receptors were collected from a man aged 25 to 40 in good health and CMV-seropositive. Each CDR3 is given with its conserved first and last residue. The D gene is left open where the match is weak. Size tells how often a clone was seen (once, few, many) or the class of an expanded clone, and some rows leave it out.

>TRBJ1-3|TRBV9|.|17|few
CASSVEDRTFSGNTIYF
TGTGCCAGCAGCGTAGAGGACAGAACCTTCTCTGGAAACACCATATATTTT
>TRBJ1-1|TRBV7-9|.|9|.
CATRDEAFF
TGTGCGACCCGGGATGAAGCTTTCTTT
>TRBJ2-7|TRBV5-6|.|15|.
CASSLQGYTEYEQYF
TGTGCCAGCAGCTTACAGGGTTATACCGAGTACGAGCAGTACTTC
>TRBJ1-2|TRBV5-6|.|14|.
CASSLQGAEYGYTF
TGTGCCAGCAGCTTACAGGGAGCTGAGTATGGCTACACCTTC
>TRBJ2-7|TRBV4-1|TRBD1|14|.
CASSPGQGTYEQYF
TGCGCCAGCAGCCCGGGACAGGGGACCTACGAGCAGTACTTC
>TRBJ2-7|TRBV4-3|.|13|once
CASSRGEAYEQYF
TGCGCCAGCAGCCGGGGGGAGGCCTACGAGCAGTACTTC
>TRBJ1-2|TRBV6-5|.|11|few
CASSDGQRGTF
TGTGCCAGCAGCGACGGACAACGAGGCACCTTC
>TRBJ1-1|TRBV4-2|.|13|.
CASSPGQEWGAFF
TGTGCCAGCAGCCCCGGACAAGAATGGGGAGCTTTCTTT
>TRBJ2-2|TRBV27|.|14|few
CASTLKPTTGELFF
TGTGCCAGCACTCTAAAGCCAACCACCGGGGAGCTGTTTTTT
>TRBJ1-2|TRBV29-1|.|15|.
CSVPEGGGMNYGYTF
TGCAGCGTTCCGGAGGGAGGAGGGATGAACTATGGCTACACCTTC
>TRBJ2-1|TRBV6-5|.|14|.
CASSQLGGVDEQFF
TGTGCCAGCAGCCAACTCGGGGGAGTGGATGAGCAGTTCTTC
>TRBJ2-1|TRBV19|TRBD2|16|.
CASSIGGRASGGEQFF
TGTGCCAGTAGTATAGGGGGGAGGGCCTCCGGGGGAGAGCAGTTCTTC
>TRBJ2-1|TRBV6-5|TRBD2|16|.
CASSFRTSGISNEQFF
TGTGCCAGCAGTTTCAGGACTAGCGGGATAAGCAATGAGCAGTTCTTC
>TRBJ2-2|TRBV6-5|TRBD1|16|.
CASSYSIITGAGELFF
TGTGCCAGCAGTTACTCAATCATCACAGGGGCCGGGGAGCTGTTTTTT
>TRBJ1-2|TRBV2|TRBD1|13|.
CASSRDSGYGYTF
TGTGCCAGCAGTAGGGACAGCGGCTATGGCTACACCTTC
>TRBJ1-5|TRBV6-1|TRBD1|17|.
CASSAQHGTGGRQPQHF
TGTGCCAGCAGTGCCCAACACGGGACAGGGGGTAGACAGCCCCAGCATTTT
>TRBJ2-7|TRBV28|.|15|.
CASSGDTTLGHEQYF
TGTGCCAGCAGTGGCGACACCACCTTGGGCCACGAGCAGTACTTC
>TRBJ1-1|TRBV12-5|.|15|few
CASVLGGGVWTEAFF
TGTGCTAGTGTCCTGGGTGGGGGCGTATGGACTGAAGCTTTCTTT
>TRBJ1-1|TRBV7-9|.|11|.
CASSRDFEAFF
TGTGCCAGCAGCCGGGACTTTGAAGCTTTCTTT
>TRBJ2-7|TRBV7-6|TRBD1|15|few
CASSLRHRGPHEQYF
TGTGCCAGCAGCCTACGCCACAGGGGTCCGCACGAGCAGTACTTC
>TRBJ2-3|TRBV28|TRBD2|16|.
CASSLSGLAGVDTQYF
TGTGCCAGCAGTTTATCGGGACTAGCGGGAGTCGACACGCAGTATTTT
>TRBJ1-2|TRBV29-1|.|11|.
CSADRGYGYTF
TGCAGCGCCGATAGGGGGTATGGCTACACCTTC
>TRBJ2-1|TRBV12-5|TRBD1|14|.
CASGSSGQANEQFF
TGTGCTAGTGGTTCCTCCGGACAGGCCAATGAGCAGTTCTTC
>TRBJ1-3|TRBV27|.|15|once
CASSPRVPPGNTIYF
TGTGCCAGCAGTCCCAGGGTACCCCCTGGAAACACCATATATTTT
>TRBJ2-7|TRBV5-4|TRBD1|13|.
CASSLTGGYEQYF
TGTGCCAGCAGCTTGACAGGGGGTTACGAGCAGTACTTC
>TRBJ1-1|TRBV4-2|TRBD1|16|.
CASSQRDRGRNTEAFF
TGTGCCAGCAGCCAGCGGGACAGGGGGAGGAACACTGAAGCTTTCTTT
>TRBJ2-7|TRBV6-6|TRBD1|13|.
CASTTGGGREQYF
TGTGCCAGTACGACAGGGGGCGGGAGGGAGCAGTACTTC
>TRBJ2-4|TRBV27|TRBD1|15|.
CASSLSWTGVNIQYF
TGTGCCAGCAGTTTATCGTGGACAGGGGTAAACATTCAGTACTTC
>TRBJ2-3|TRBV5-4|.|14|.
CASSPGTSTDTQYF
TGTGCCAGCAGCCCCGGGACTAGCACAGATACGCAGTATTTT
>TRBJ1-1|TRBV7-9|TRBD1|14|.
CASSPGQRSTEAFF
TGTGCCAGCAGCCCGGGACAGAGGAGCACTGAAGCTTTCTTT
>TRBJ2-5|TRBV20-1|.|11|.
CSAGPRETQYF
TGCAGTGCGGGGCCAAGGGAGACCCAGTACTTC
>TRBJ1-4|TRBV29-1|.|12|.
CSVGSSHEKLFF
TGCAGCGTCGGGAGTTCGCATGAAAAACTGTTTTTT
>TRBJ2-7|TRBV10-3|TRBD1|14|.
CAIKRTGGADEQYF
TGTGCCATCAAGAGGACAGGGGGCGCGGACGAGCAGTACTTC
>TRBJ1-2|TRBV9|.|15|.
CASSEGPRVNYGYTF
TGTGCCAGCAGCGAGGGCCCGCGGGTTAACTATGGCTACACCTTC
>TRBJ2-1|TRBV5-1|.|17|.
CASSLGSGASELNEQFF
TGCGCCAGCAGCTTGGGATCTGGGGCTAGCGAACTAAATGAGCAGTTCTTC
>TRBJ1-2|TRBV6-5|.|13|.
CASSYAGVGDYTF
TGTGCCAGCAGTTACGCGGGCGTCGGTGACTACACCTTC
>TRBJ2-1|TRBV2|TRBD2|16|.
CASSGPTSGGEDEQFF
TGTGCCAGCAGTGGCCCGACTAGCGGGGGGGAGGATGAGCAGTTCTTC
>TRBJ2-7|TRBV6-5|TRBD2|15|.
CASSYSLAGGYEQYF
TGTGCCAGCAGTTATTCCCTAGCGGGAGGCTACGAGCAGTACTTC
>TRBJ1-2|TRBV7-9|.|13|.
CASSTSGGYGYTF
TGTGCCAGCAGCACCTCGGGAGGCTATGGCTACACCTTC
>TRBJ2-7|TRBV6-5|.|15|.
CASSYWGRGGYEQYF
TGTGCCAGCAGTTACTGGGGCAGGGGTGGCTACGAGCAGTACTTC